The clone carrying this T cell receptor (beta chain) was seen at least ten times. Antigen unknown. Germline V CDR1 and CDR2: MNHEY, SMNVEV (reference sequence). V lost 1 base, J lost 8 bases, and 11 bases lay in between. The CDR3 is made up of 14 amino acids. The sample belongs to a study of T cells in Graves' hyperthyroidism and ophthalmopathy. The overall study: Blood was drawn when the patient was first diagnosed and still untreated. The study's findings and limits: Appearing also in blood were most of the thyroid clonotypes expanded above 0.001.

RNA transcripts were the template for amplifying TCR beta CDR3 regions. First-round RT-PCR with HTBI primers amplified the TCR CDR3 region. TCRdb recomputed calls from the multiplex PCR reads with MiXCR, one row per CDR3 protein. The table records 600,000 or so distinct CDR3 sequences, about 16% of them present only once. Sequenced material: blood. V usage is TRBV27 and J usage is TRBJ1-4; D gene ambiguous. The receptor was derived from a woman aged 25 to 39 with Graves' hyperthyroidism. CDR3: CASSLYSQWEKLFF. The CDR3 region has the DNA TGTGCCAGCAGTTTATACAGCCAATGGGAAAAACTGTTTTTT.